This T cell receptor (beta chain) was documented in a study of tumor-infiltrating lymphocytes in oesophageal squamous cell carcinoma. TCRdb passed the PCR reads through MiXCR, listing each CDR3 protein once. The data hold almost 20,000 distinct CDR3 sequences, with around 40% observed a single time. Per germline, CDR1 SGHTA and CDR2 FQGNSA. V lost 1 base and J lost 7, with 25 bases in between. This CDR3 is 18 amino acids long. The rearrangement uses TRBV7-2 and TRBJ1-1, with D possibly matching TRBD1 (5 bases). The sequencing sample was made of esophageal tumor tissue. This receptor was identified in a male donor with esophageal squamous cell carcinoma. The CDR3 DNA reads TGTGCCAGCAGCTTAGTTGACGCCTATGAACGGCTCGACAGTGAAGCTTTCTTT. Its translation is CASSLVDAYERLDSEAFF.